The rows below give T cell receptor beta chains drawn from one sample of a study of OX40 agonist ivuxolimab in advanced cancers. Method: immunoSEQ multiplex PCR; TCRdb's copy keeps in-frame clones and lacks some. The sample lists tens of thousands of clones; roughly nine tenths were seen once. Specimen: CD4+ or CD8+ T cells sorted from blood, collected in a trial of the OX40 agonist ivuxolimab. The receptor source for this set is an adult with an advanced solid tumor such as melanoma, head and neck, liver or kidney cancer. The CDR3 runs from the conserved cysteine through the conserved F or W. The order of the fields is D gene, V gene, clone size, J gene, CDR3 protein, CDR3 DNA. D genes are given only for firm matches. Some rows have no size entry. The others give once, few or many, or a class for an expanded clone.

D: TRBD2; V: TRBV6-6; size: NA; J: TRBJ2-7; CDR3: CASRTGLAGVGEQYF; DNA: TGTGCCAGCAGGACGGGACTAGCGGGAGTCGGCGAGCAGTACTTC
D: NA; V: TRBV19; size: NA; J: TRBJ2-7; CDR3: CASGPSWNEQYF; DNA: TGTGCCAGCGGACCTTCTTGGAACGAGCAGTACTTC
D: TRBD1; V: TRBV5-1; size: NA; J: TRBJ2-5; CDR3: CASSLGGRGLETQYF; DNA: TGCGCCAGCAGCTTGGGTGGCAGGGGGTTGGAGACCCAGTACTTC
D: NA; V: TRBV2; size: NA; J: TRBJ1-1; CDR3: CASSGSGLNTEAFF; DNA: TGTGCCAGCAGTGGTTCGGGGCTAAACACTGAAGCTTTCTTT
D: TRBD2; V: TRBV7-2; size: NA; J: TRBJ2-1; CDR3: CASSQGLAFNEQFF; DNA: TGTGCCAGCAGCCAGGGACTAGCTTTCAATGAGCAGTTCTTC
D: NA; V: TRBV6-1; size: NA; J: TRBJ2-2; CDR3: CASSFSGNTGELFF; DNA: TGTGCCAGCAGTTTCAGCGGTAACACCGGGGAGCTGTTTTTT
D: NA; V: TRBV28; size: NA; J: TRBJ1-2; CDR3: CASSYTLYGYTF; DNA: TGTGCCAGCAGTTATACCCTATATGGCTACACCTTC
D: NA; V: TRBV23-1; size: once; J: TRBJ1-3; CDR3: CASSQSGGSGNTIYF; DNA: TGCGCCAGCAGTCAATCCGGTGGATCTGGAAACACCATATATTTT
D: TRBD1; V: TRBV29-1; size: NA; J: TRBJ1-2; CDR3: CSVDFRGPNYGYTF; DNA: TGCAGCGTTGATTTTAGGGGGCCTAACTATGGCTACACCTTC
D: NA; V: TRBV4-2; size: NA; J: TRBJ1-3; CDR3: CASSQDRETGIHYSGNTIYF; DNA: TGTGCCAGCAGCCAAGATCGAGAGACAGGAATCCATTACTCTGGAAACACCATATATTTT
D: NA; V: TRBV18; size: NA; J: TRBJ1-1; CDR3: CASSPPWGTEAFF; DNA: TGTGCCAGCTCACCACCGTGGGGGACTGAAGCTTTCTTT
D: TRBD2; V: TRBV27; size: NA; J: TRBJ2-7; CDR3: CASRNQAGGSYEQYF; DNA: TGTGCCAGCAGAAATCAGGCGGGGGGCTCCTACGAGCAGTACTTC
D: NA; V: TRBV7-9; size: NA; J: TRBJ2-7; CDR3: CASSFAVNSYEQYF; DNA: TGTGCCAGCAGCTTCGCGGTGAACTCCTACGAGCAGTACTTC
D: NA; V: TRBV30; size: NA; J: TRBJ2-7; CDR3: CAWSASSGVQYF; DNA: TGTGCCTGGAGTGCCTCCTCCGGTGTTCAGTACTTC
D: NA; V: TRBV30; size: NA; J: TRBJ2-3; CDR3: CAWAPRGTDTQYF; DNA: TGTGCCTGGGCTCCCCGTGGTACAGATACGCAGTATTTT
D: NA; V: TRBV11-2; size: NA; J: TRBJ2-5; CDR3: CASSTGSSETQYF; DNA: TGTGCCAGCAGCACCGGGTCCTCAGAGACCCAGTACTTC
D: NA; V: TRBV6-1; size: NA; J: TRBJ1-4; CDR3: CASSESGGRKLFF; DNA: TGTGCCAGCAGTGAAAGTGGGGGGAGGAAACTGTTTTTT
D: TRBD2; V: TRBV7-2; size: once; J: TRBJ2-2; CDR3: CASSLRLGLAGTGELFF; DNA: TGTGCCAGCAGCTTGAGGCTGGGACTAGCGGGAACCGGGGAGCTGTTTTTT
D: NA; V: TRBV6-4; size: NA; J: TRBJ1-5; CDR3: CASSGGGRSNQPQHF; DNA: TGTGCCAGCAGTGGGGGGGGCAGGAGCAATCAGCCCCAGCATTTT
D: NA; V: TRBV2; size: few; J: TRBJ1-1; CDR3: CASSGEGSTEAFF; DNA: TGTGCCAGCAGTGGTGAGGGTTCCACTGAAGCTTTCTTT
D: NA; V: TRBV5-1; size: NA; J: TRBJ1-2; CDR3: CASSLGGTPAYGYTF; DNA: TGCGCCAGCAGCTTGGGAGGGACACCGGCCTATGGCTACACCTTC
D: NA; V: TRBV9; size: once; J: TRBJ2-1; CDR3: CASSVASGGLGEQFF; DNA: TGTGCCAGCAGCGTAGCTTCCGGAGGCTTAGGTGAGCAGTTCTTC
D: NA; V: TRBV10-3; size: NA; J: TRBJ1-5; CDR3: CAISDGGNQPQHF; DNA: TGTGCCATCAGTGACGGAGGCAATCAGCCCCAGCATTTT
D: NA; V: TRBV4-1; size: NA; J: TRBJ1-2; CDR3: CASRGTDGYTF; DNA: TGCGCCAGCCGGGGAACTGATGGCTACACCTTC
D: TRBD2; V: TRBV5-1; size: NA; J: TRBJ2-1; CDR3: CASSLAGGQNEQFF; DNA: TGCGCCAGCAGCCTTGCGGGAGGGCAAAATGAGCAGTTCTTC
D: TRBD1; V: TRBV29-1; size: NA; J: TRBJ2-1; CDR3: CSVDSGQGRNEQFF; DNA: TGCAGCGTTGATTCGGGACAGGGTAGGAATGAGCAGTTCTTC
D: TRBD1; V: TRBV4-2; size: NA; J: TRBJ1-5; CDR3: CASSQDQSRGKTEPQHF; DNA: TGTGCCAGCAGCCAAGATCAGTCCAGGGGGAAAACGGAGCCCCAGCATTTT
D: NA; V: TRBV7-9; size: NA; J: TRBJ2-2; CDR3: CASSAGARHGELFF; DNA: TGTGCCAGCAGCGCCGGCGCGAGACACGGGGAGCTGTTTTTT
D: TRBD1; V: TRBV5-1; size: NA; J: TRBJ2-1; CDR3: CASSPPGQGTNEQFF; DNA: TGCGCCAGCAGCCCACCGGGACAGGGGACGAATGAGCAGTTCTTC
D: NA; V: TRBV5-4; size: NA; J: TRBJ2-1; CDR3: CASSLLAGAGNGQFF; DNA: TGTGCCAGCAGCCTCCTGGCGGGCGCTGGAAATGGGCAGTTCTTC
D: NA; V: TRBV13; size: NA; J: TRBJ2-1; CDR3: CASSSYGSPHNEQFF; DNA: TGTGCCAGCAGCTCATACGGGAGCCCCCACAATGAGCAGTTCTTC
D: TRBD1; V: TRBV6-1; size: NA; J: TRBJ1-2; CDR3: CASSGQGLSYGYTF; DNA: TGTGCCAGCAGCGGACAGGGTCTTAGCTATGGCTACACCTTC
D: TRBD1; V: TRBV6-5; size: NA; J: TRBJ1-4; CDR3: CASRRQGANEKLFF; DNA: TGTGCCAGCAGACGACAGGGGGCAAATGAAAAACTGTTTTTT
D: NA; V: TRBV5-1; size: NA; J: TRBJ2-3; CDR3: CASSWLGWGTDTQYF; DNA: TGCGCCAGCAGCTGGCTAGGTTGGGGCACAGATACGCAGTATTTT
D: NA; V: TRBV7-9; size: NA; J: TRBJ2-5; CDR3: CASSRSETQYF; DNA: TGTGCCAGCAGCCGTAGCGAGACCCAGTACTTC
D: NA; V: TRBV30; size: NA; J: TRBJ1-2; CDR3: CAWSLIAYGYTF; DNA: TGTGCCTGGAGTTTAATCGCGTATGGCTACACCTTC
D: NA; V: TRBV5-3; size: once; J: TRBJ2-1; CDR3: CARSLSVREYNEQFF; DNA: TGTGCCAGAAGCTTGTCGGTAAGGGAGTACAATGAGCAGTTCTTC
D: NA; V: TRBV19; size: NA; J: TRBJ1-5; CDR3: CASSKQEGNQPQHF; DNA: TGTGCCAGTAGTAAACAGGAGGGCAATCAGCCCCAGCATTTT
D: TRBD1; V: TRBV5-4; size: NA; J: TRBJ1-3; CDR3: CASSLDRASGNTIYF; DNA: TGTGCCAGCAGCCTAGACAGGGCCTCTGGAAACACCATATATTTT
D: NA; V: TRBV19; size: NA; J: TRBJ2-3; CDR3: CASSIGTLSTDTQYF; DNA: TGTGCCAGTAGTATTGGGACACTTAGCACAGATACGCAGTATTTT
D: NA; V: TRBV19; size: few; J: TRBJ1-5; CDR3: CASRGVNNQPQHF; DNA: TGTGCCAGTCGGGGGGTTAACAATCAGCCCCAGCATTTT
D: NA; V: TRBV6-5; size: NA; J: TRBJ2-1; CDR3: CASSYSIEQFF; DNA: TGTGCCAGCAGTTATAGCATTGAGCAGTTCTTC
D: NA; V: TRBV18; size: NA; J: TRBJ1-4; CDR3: CASSPEQVNEKLFF; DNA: TGTGCCAGCTCACCGGAGCAGGTCAATGAAAAACTGTTTTTT
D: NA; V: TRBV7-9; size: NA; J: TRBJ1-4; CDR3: CASSHGADGREKLFF; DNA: TGTGCCAGCAGCCATGGGGCTGACGGAAGGGAAAAACTGTTTTTT
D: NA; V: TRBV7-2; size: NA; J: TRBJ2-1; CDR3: CASSFGRVYEQFF; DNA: TGTGCCAGCAGCTTCGGCAGGGTCTATGAGCAGTTCTTC